This T cell receptor (beta chain) comes out of a study of shared clonotypes between healthy human individuals. Profiled with immunoSEQ multiplex PCR; TCRdb holds only in-frame clones, not every one. The sample gives about 680,000 clones, about 78% of which show up once; about 1.7% is in the top ten. V was trimmed by 1 base and J by 7 bases, leaving 14 bases between them. The CDR3 is 14 amino acids. The germline gives CDR1 MDHEN, CDR2 SYDVKM. The receptor was isolated from a young woman in good health. Sequenced sample: memory CD4+ T cells sorted from blood. Subset specified: CD45RA-negative fraction. The genes are TRBV28 and TRBJ2-7; D is possibly TRBD2 (5 bases). This chain's CDR3 is CASSLYLAPWEQYF. CDR3 nucleotide sequence: TGTGCCAGCAGTTTATATCTAGCACCATGGGAGCAGTACTTC.